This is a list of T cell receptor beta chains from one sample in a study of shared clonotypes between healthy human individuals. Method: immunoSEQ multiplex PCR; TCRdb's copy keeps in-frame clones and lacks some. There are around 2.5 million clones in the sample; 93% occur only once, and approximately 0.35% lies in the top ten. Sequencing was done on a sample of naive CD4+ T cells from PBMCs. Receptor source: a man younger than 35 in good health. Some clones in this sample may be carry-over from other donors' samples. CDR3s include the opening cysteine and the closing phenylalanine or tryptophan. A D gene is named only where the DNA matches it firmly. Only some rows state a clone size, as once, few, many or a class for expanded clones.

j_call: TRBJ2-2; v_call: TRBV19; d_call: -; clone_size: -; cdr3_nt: TGTGCCAGTAGTATGGATGGGGTACCCACCGGGGAGCTGTTTTTT; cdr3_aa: CASSMDGVPTGELFF
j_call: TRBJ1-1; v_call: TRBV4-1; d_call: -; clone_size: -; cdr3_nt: TGCGCCAGCAGCCAAGTGCCAGGGGAGGCCACTGAAGCTTTCTTT; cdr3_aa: CASSQVPGEATEAFF
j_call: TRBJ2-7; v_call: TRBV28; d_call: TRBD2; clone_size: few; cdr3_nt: TGTGCCAGCACCCCCCTAGGGACTACTACCTACGAGCAGTACTTC; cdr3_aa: CASTPLGTTTYEQYF
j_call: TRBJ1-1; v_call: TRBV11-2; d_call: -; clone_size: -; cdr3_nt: TGTGCCAGCAGCGCAATCAATCGGCTTGCTTGGCCTTTT; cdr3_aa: CASSAINRLAWPF
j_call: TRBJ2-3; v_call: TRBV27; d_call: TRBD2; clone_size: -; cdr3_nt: TGTGCCAGCAGTCTACTAGCGCGAGGCGGTGGGGATACGCAGTATTTT; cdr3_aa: CASSLLARGGGDTQYF
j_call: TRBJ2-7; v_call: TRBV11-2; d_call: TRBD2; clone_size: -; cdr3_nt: TGTGCCAGCACCCGGGACCTCGGGGGGTACGAGCAGTACTTC; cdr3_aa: CASTRDLGGYEQYF
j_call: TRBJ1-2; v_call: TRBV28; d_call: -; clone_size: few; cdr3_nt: TGTGCCAGCAGTTTATACGGCCAGTACTACTATGGCTACACCTTC; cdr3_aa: CASSLYGQYYYGYTF
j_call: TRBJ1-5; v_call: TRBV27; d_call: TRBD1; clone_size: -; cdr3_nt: TGTGCCAGCAGTTCGGACAGGGTTTATCAGCCCCAGCATTTT; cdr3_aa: CASSSDRVYQPQHF
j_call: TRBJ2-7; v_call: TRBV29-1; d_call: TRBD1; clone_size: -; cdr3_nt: TGCAGCTACAGGGGACAGGGCTACGAGCAGTACTTC; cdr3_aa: CSYRGQGYEQYF
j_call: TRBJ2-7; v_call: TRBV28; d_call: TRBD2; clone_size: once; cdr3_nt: TGTGCCAGCAGTTCCCAGATTCGACTAGCGCGATCCTACGAGCAGTACTTC; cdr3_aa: CASSSQIRLARSYEQYF
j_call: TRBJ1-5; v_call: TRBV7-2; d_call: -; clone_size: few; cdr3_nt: TGTGCCAGCAGCTTCGACAGAGTCAATCAGCCCCAGCATTTT; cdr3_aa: CASSFDRVNQPQHF
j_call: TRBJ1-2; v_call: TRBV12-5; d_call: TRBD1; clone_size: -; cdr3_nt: TGTGCTAGTGGGAGGTTTGGTTTTGACAGGGAGGTAGGGGGCTACACCTTC; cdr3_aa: CASGRFGFDREVGGYTF
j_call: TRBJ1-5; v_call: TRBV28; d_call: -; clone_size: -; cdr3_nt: TGTGCCAGCAGTTTACGGCCCCCTCGGGGGAGCAATCAGCCCCAGCATTTT; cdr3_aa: CASSLRPPRGSNQPQHF
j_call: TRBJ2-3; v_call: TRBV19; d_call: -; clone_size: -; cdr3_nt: TGTGCCAGTAGTCCTGTGGACAGTAGCACAGATACGCAGTATTTT; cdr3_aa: CASSPVDSSTDTQYF
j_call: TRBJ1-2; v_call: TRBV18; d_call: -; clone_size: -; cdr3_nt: TGTGCCAGCTCACCATATTTACAGAGCTACACCTTC; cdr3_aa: CASSPYLQSYTF
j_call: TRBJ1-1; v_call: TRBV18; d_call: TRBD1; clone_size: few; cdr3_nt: TGTGCCAGCTCACCTGGGACAGTGAACACTGAAGCTTTCTTT; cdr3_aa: CASSPGTVNTEAFF
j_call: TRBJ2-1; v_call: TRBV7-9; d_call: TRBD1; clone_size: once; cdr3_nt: TGTGCCAGCAGCCCCAAACACCGGGACAGGGGGCGGAATGAGCAGTTCTTC; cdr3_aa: CASSPKHRDRGRNEQFF
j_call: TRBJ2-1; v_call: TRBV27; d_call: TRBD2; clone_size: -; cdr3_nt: TGTGCCAGCAGTTTTCGGGAGGGCTACAATGAGCAGTTCTTC; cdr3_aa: CASSFREGYNEQFF
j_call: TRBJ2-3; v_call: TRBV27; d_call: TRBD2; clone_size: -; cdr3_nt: TGTGCCAGCAGTAGGTTCGGACTAGCGGGAGGGCCGGCGGGGGATACGCAGTATTTT; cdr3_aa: CASSRFGLAGGPAGDTQYF
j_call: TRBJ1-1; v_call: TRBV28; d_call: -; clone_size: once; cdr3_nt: TGTGCCACTACCACCGGGACATCGGTCGACACTGAAGCTTTCTTT; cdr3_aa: CATTTGTSVDTEAFF
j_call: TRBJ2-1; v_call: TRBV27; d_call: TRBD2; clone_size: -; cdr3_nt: TGTGCCAGCATGAGGCTAGCGGGAGGTGTGAATGAGCAGTTCTTC; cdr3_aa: CASMRLAGGVNEQFF
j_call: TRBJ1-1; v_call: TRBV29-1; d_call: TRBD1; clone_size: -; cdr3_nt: TGCAGCGTTGGGAACAGGTATACAGGGGGCACTGAAGCTTTCTTT; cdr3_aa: CSVGNRYTGGTEAFF
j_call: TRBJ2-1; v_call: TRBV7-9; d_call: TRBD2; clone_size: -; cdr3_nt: TGTGCCCAGGGGACTAGCGGAGATAGCTCCTACAATGAGCAGTTCTTC; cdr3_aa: CAQGTSGDSSYNEQFF
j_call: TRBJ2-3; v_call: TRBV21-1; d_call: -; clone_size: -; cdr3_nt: TGTGCCAGCAGCAAAGTACTAGCGGGAGGGTCCAGGGTGACAGATACGCAGTATTTT; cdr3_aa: CASSKVLAGGSRVTDTQYF
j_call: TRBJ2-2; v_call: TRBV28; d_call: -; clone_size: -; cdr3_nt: TGTGCCACCGGGGTGGCCGGGGAGCTGTTTTTT; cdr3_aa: CATGVAGELFF
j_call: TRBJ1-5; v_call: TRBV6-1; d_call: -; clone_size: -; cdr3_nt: TGTGCCAGCAGTGAAGGTCGACAGGAGAATCAGCCCCAGCATTTT; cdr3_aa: CASSEGRQENQPQHF
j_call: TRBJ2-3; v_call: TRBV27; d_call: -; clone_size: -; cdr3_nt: TGTGCCAGCAGTTTCGCTGGCGGCTCTTACGGCACAGATACGCAGTATTTT; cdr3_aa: CASSFAGGSYGTDTQYF
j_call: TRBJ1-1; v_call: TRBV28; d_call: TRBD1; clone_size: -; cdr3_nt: TGTGCCAGCAGTCCCAATTGGGGGACAGAGAACACTGAAGCTTTCTTT; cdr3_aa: CASSPNWGTENTEAFF
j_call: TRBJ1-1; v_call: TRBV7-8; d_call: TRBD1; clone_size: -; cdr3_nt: TGTGCCAGCAGCGCGGGACCGGGACAGGGGGACACTGAAGCTTTCTTT; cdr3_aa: CASSAGPGQGDTEAFF
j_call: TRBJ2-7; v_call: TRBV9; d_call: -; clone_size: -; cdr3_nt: TGTGCCAGCAGCGTCCACCGCACAGGCCCCTCCTACGAGCAGTACTTC; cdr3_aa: CASSVHRTGPSYEQYF
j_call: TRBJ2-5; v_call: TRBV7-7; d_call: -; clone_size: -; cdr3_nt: TGTGCCAGCAGCACCTACGGGGAGACCCAGTACTTC; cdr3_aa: CASSTYGETQYF
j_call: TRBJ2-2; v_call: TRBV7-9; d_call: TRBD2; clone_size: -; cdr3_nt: TGTGCCGGCCGGTTAGCGGGAAACACCGGGGAGCTGTTTTTT; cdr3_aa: CAGRLAGNTGELFF
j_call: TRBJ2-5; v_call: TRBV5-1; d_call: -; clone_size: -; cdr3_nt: TGCGCCAGCAGCCCGGACCCCACCATCCAAGAGACCCAGTACTTC; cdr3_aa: CASSPDPTIQETQYF
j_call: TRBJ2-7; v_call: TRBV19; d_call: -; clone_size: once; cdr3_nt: TGTGCCAGTTTACCGGGACATGGGTCCTACGAGCAGTACTTC; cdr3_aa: CASLPGHGSYEQYF
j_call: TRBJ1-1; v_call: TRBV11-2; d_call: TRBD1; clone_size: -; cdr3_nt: TGTGCCAGCAAAGGACAGGGGGCTTCGATGAACACTGAAGCTTTCTTT; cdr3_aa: CASKGQGASMNTEAFF
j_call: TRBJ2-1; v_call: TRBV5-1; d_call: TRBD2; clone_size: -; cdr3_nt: TGCGCCAGCAGCACCTCGGGACTAGATTCGGAGTTCTTC; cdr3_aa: CASSTSGLDSEFF
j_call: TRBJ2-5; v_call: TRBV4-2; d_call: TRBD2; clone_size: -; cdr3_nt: TGTGCCAGCAGCCAAACCATTAGCGGGGAGGGTCCGGAGACCCAGTACTTC; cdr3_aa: CASSQTISGEGPETQYF
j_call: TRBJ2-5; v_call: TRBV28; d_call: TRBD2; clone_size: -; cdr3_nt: TGTGCCAGCAGCCAGACTAGCGGGAGTGTAGAGACCCAGTACTTC; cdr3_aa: CASSQTSGSVETQYF
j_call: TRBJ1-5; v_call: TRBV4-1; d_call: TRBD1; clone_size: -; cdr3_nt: TGCGCCAGCAGCCAAACAAAAGGGACAGCTCAACTTGCAGGGGATCAGCCCCAGCATTTT; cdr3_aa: CASSQTKGTAQLAGDQPQHF
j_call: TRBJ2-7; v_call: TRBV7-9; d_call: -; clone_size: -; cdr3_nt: TGTGCCAGCAGCCCGTCATTATGGTCCTCCTCCTACGAGCAGTACTTC; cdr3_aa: CASSPSLWSSSYEQYF
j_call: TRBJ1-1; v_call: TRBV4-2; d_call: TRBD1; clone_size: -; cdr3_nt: TGTGCCAGCAGCCAAGTTACAGGGGTGAACACTGAAGCTTTCTTT; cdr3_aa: CASSQVTGVNTEAFF
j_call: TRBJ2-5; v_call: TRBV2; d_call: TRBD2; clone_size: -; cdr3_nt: TGTGCCAGCAGTCGAACTAGCGGGAGAGAAGAGACCCAGTACTTC; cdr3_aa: CASSRTSGREETQYF
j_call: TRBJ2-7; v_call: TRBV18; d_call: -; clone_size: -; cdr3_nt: TGTGCCAGCTCACCACTGAGGGACTTTCCCTACGAGCAGTACTTC; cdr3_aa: CASSPLRDFPYEQYF
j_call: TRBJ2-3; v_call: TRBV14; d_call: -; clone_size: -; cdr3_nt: TGTGCCAGCAGCCAACATGGGGGGACAGATACGCAGTATTTT; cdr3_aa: CASSQHGGTDTQYF
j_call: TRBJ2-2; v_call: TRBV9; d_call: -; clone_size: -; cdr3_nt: TGTGCCAGCAGCGTCCGGGACGCCGGGGAGCTGTTTTTT; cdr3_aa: CASSVRDAGELFF
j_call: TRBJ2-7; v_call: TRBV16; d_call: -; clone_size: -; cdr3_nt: TGTGCCAGCAGCCGCAGGAGCTCCTACGAGCAGTACTTC; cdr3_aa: CASSRRSSYEQYF
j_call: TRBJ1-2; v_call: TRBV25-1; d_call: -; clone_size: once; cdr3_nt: TGTGCCAGCAGTGATAGGGGGACCTCTGGCTACACCTTC; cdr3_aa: CASSDRGTSGYTF
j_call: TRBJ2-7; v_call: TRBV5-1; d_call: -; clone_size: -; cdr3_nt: TGCGCCAGCAGCTTGGTTGACGGGGGCTACGAGCAGTACTTC; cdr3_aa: CASSLVDGGYEQYF